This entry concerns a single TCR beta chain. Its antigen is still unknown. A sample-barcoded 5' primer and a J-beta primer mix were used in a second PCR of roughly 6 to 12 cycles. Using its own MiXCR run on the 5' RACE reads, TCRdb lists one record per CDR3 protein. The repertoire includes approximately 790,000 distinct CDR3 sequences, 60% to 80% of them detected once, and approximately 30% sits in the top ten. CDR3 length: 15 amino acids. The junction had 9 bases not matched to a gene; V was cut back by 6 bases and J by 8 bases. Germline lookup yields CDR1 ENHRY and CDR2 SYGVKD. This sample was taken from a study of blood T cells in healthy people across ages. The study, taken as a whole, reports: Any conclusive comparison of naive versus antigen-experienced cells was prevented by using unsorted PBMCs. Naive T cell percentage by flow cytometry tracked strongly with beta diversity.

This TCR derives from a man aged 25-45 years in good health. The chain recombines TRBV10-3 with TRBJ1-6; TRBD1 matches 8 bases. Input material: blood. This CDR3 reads CAISPTGEYDSPLHF. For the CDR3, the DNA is TGTGCCATCAGCCCGACAGGGGAATATGATTCACCCCTCCACTTT.